This TCR beta chain was found in a study of beta chain features in type 1 diabetes. For the study at large: Healthy donors, compared against patients, showed similar age, gender and cell yields. The study, taken as a whole, reports: Researchers reported that naive, central memory and Treg TCRB repertoires appeared more similar in patients than in healthy donors. In every one of the four CD4+ subsets, TCRB CDR3s were moderately but significantly shorter in Type 1 diabetes patients.

Sorting based on CD45RO/CCR7/CD25/CD127/CD95/CD27 separated CD4+ naive, central memory, regulatory and stem cell-like memory cells. The isolated RNA, all of it, was reverse transcribed, so expressed TCRB transcripts were what got sequenced. Assay: immunoSEQ multiplex PCR; the TCRdb copy retains only in-frame clones and omits some. The data hold tens of thousands of clones, with around 45% observed a single time. As to this clone: Its antigen is undetermined.

The source material was stem cell memory CD4+ T cells from blood. This receptor was taken from a man aged 30-40 years with type 1 diabetes.

The CDR3 here is CASSGGGGGVGEAFF. In DNA form, the CDR3 reads TGTGCCAGCAGCGGAGGTGGGGGCGGAGTGGGTGAAGCTTTCTTT. V usage is TRBV7-9 and J usage is TRBJ1-1, with a possible D match to TRBD1 (6 bases). V was pared by 5 bases and J by 7 bases, with 20 bases between. The CDR3 consists of 15 residues. CDR1 is SEHNR and CDR2 is FQNEAQ in the germline V gene (reference sequence).